This T cell receptor (beta chain) was captured in a study of technical replicates of blood from several donors. CDR1 is MNHNS and CDR2 is SASEGT in the germline V gene. The CDR3 consists of 15 residues. The ends lost 4 bases at V and 3 bases at J; junction bases unmatched: 5. Some clones are missing from TCRdb's copy, which holds only in-frame ones; the method was immunoSEQ multiplex PCR. The sample has around 93,000 clones, approximately 95% seen once. This clone came up once. Material for sequencing was T cells isolated from PBMCs. The V gene is TRBV6-1, the J gene TRBJ2-3; 9 positions match TRBD1. This receptor was obtained from a human donor in good health. CDR3 nucleotide sequence: TGTGCCAGCAGTGGATTACAGGGGGCAACAGATACGCAGTATTTT. This translates into CASSGLQGATDTQYF.